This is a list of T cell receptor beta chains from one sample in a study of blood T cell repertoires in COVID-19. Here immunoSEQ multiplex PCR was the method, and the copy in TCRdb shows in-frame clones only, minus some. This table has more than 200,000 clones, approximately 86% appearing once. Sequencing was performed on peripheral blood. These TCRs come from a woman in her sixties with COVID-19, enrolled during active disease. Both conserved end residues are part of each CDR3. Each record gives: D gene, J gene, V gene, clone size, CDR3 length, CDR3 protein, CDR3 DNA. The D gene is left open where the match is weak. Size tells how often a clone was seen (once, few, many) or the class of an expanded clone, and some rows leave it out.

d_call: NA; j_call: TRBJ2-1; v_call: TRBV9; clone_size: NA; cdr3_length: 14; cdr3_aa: CASSRSATIHEQFF; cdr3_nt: TGTGCCAGCAGCAGAAGCGCCACGATCCATGAGCAGTTCTTC
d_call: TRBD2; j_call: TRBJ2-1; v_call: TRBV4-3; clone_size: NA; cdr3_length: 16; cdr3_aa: CASSLGVAGALYEQFF; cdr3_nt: TGCGCCAGCAGCCTCGGGGTAGCGGGAGCGTTATATGAGCAGTTCTTC
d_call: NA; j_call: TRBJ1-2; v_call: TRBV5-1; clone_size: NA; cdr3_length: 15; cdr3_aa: CASSPPTGRTYGYTF; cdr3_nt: TGCGCCAGCAGCCCCCCAACAGGCAGGACCTATGGCTACACCTTC
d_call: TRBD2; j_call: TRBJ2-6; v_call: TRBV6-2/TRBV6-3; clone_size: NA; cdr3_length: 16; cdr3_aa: CASSYLGGSGANVLTF; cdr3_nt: TGTGCCAGCAGTTACCTCGGGGGGTCTGGGGCCAACGTCCTGACTTTC
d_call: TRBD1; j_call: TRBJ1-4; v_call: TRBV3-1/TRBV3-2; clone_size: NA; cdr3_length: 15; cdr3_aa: CASSQGGTGVEKLFF; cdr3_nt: TGTGCCAGCAGCCAAGGAGGGACAGGGGTTGAAAAACTGTTTTTT
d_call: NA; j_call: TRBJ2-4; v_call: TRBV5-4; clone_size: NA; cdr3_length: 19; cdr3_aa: CASSLGGTRTVLAKNIQYF; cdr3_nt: TGTGCCAGCAGCTTGGGAGGGACACGGACAGTATTAGCCAAAAACATTCAGTACTTC
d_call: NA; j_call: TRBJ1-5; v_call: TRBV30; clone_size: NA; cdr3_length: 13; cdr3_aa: CAWNPGGDQPQHF; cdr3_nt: TGTGCCTGGAACCCAGGAGGGGATCAGCCCCAGCATTTT
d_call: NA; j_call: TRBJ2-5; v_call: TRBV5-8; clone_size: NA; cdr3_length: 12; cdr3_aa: CASSLGPGTQYF; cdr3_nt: TGTGCCAGCAGCTTGGGGCCGGGGACCCAGTACTTC
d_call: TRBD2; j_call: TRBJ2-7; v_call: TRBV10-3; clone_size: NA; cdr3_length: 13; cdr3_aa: CAISGTSGNEQYF; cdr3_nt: TGTGCCATCAGTGGGACTAGCGGGAACGAGCAGTACTTC
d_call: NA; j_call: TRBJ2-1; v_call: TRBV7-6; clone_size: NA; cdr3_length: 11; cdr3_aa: CASSSSSEQFF; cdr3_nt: TGTGCCAGCAGCTCTAGCTCTGAGCAGTTCTTC
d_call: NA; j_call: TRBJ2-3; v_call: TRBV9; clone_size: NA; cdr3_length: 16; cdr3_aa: CASSARLITSTDTQYF; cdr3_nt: TGTGCCAGCAGCGCCCGACTAATAACTAGCACAGATACGCAGTATTTT
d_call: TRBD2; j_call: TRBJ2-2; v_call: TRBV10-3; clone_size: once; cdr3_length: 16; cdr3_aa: CAISSSGTVNTGELFF; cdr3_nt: TGTGCCATCAGTAGTAGCGGGACGGTGAACACCGGGGAGCTGTTTTTT
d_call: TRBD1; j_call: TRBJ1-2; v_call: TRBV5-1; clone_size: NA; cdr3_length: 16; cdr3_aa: CASSLGQGATGYGYTF; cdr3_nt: TGCGCCAGCAGCTTGGGGCAGGGGGCTACAGGCTATGGCTACACCTTC
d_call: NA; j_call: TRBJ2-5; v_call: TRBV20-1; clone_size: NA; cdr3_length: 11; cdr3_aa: CSARAVQTQYF; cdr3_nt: TGCAGTGCTAGGGCCGTGCAGACCCAGTACTTC
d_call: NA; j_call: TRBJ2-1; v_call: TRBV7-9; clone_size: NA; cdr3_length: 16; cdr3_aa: CASSLEALGGYNEQFF; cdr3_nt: TGTGCCAGCAGCTTAGAGGCGTTGGGAGGCTACAATGAGCAGTTCTTC
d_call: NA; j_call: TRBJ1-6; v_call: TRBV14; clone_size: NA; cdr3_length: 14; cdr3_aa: CASSQVRGNSPLHF; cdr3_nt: TGTGCCAGCAGCCAAGTACGGGGAAATTCACCCCTCCACTTT
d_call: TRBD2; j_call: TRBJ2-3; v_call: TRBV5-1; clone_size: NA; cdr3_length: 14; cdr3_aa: CASTRTSPADTQYF; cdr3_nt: TGCGCCAGCACCAGGACTAGCCCCGCAGATACGCAGTATTTT
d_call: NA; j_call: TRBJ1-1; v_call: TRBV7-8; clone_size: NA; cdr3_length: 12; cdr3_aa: CASSPGRREAFF; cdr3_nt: TGTGCCAGCAGCCCGGGGAGGAGGGAAGCTTTCTTT
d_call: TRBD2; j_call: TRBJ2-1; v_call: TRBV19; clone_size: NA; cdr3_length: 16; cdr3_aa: CASNLSGGQGPTEQFF; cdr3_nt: TGTGCCAGTAACCTATCGGGGGGGCAGGGCCCCACTGAGCAGTTCTTC
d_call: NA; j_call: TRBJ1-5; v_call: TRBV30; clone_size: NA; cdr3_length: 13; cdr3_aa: CAWSGGSDQPQHF; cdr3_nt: TGTGCCTGGAGTGGGGGCTCTGATCAGCCCCAGCATTTT
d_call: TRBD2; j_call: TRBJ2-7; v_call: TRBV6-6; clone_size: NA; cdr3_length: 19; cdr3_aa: CASSPYGGSPPVPSYEQYF; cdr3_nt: TGTGCCAGCAGTCCCTATGGCGGGAGTCCCCCCGTCCCCTCCTACGAGCAGTACTTC
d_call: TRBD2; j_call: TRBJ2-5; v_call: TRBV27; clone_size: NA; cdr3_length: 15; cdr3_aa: CASSLVAGGVKTQYF; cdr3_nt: TGTGCCAGCAGTTTGGTAGCGGGAGGGGTAAAGACCCAGTACTTC
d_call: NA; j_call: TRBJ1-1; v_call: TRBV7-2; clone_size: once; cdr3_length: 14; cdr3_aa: CASSLVPVNTEAFF; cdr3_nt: TGTGCCAGCAGCTTAGTCCCCGTGAACACTGAAGCTTTCTTT
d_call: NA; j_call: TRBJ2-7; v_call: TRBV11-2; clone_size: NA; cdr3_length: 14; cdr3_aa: CASSLDQGRYEQYF; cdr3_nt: TGTGCCAGCAGCTTAGATCAGGGCCGCTACGAGCAGTACTTC
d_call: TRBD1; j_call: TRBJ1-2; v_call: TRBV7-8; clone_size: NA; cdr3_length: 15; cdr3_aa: CASSPRTGGNRGYTF; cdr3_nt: TGTGCCAGCAGCCCCCGGACAGGGGGAAATCGGGGCTACACCTTC
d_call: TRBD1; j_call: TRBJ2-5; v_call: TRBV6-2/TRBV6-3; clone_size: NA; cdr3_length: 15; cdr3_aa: CASSGPMTGTQTQYF; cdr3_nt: TGTGCCAGCAGCGGCCCGATGACAGGGACCCAGACCCAGTACTTC
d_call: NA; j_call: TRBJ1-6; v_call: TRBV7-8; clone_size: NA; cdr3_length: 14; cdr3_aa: CASSVPGRVSPLHF; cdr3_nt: TGTGCCAGCAGCGTACCCGGGAGGGTTTCACCCCTCCACTTT
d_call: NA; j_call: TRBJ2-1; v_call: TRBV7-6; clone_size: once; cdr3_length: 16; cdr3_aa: CASSLAAGSSYNEQFF; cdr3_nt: TGTGCCAGCAGCTTAGCTGCGGGGAGCTCCTACAATGAGCAGTTCTTC
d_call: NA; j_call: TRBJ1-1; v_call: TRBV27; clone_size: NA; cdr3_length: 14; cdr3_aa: CASSFLQPGTEAFF; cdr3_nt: TGTGCCAGCAGTTTCTTGCAACCGGGCACTGAAGCTTTCTTT
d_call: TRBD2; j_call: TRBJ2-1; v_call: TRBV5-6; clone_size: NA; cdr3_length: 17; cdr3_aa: CASSSTSGPHNYNEQFF; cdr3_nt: TGTGCCAGCAGCTCGACTAGCGGGCCCCACAACTACAATGAGCAGTTCTTC